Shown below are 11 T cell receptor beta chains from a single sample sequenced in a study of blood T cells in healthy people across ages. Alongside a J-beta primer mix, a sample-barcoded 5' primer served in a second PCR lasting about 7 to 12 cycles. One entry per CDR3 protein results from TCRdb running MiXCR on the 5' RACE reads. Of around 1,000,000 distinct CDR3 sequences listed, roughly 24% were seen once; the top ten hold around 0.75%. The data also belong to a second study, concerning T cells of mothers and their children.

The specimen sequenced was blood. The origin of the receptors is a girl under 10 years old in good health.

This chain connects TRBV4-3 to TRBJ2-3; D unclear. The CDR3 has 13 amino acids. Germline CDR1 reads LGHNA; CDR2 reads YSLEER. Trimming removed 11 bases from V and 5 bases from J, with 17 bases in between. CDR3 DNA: TGCGCCCCCAAATCGTCCCCGGGAGATACGCAGTATTTT. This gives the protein CAPKSSPGDTQYF.

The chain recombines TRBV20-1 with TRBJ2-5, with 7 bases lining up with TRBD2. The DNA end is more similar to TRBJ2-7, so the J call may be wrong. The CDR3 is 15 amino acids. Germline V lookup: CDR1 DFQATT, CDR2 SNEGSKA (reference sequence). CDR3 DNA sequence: TGCAGTGCCAGGGCGTACTCCGGGACTAAATACGAGCAGTACTTC. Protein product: CSARAYSGTKYEQYF.

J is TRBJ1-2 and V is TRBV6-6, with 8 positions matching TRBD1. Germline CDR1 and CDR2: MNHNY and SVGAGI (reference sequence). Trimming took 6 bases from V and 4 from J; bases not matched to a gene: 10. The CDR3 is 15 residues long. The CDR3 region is CASSHRTGTGYGYTF. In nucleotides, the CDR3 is TGTGCCAGCAGCCATAGGACAGGGACTGGCTATGGCTACACCTTC.

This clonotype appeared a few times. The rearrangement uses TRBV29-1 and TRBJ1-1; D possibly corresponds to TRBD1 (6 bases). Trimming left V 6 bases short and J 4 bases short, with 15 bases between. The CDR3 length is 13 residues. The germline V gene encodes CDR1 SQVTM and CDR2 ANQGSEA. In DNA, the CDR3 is TGCAGCGTCCCGTTCAGGGGCGGCACTGAAGCTTTCTTT. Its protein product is CSVPFRGGTEAFF. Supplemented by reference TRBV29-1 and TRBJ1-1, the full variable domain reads SAVISQKPSRDICQRGTSLTIQCQVDSQVTMMFWYRQQPGQSLTLIATANQGSEATYESGFVIDKFPISRPNLTFSTLTVSNMSPEDSSIYLCSVPFRGGTEAFFGQGTRLTVV.

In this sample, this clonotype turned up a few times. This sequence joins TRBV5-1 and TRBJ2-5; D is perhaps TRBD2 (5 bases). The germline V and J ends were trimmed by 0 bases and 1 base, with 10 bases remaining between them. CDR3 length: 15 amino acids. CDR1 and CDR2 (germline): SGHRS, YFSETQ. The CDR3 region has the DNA TGCGCCAGCAGCTTGGCCGGGAAGGGCCAAGAGACCCAGTACTTC. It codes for CASSLAGKGQETQYF.

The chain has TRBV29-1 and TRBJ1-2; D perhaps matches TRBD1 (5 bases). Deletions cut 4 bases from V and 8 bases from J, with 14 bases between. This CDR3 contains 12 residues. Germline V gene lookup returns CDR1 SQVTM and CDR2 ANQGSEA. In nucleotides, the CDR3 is TGCAGCGTTGCGGGGGAGCAGTGGGGCTACACCTTC. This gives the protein CSVAGEQWGYTF.

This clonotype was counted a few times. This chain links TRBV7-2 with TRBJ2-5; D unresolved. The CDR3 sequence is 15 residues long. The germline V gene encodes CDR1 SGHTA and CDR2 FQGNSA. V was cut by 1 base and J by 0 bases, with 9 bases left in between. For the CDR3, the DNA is TGTGCCAGCAGCTTAGTGATTAGCTACCAAGAGACCCAGTACTTC. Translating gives CASSLVISYQETQYF. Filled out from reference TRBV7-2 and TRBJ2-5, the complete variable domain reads GAGVSQSPSNKVTEKGKDVELRCDPISGHTALYWYRQSLGQGLEFLIYFQGNSAPDKSGLPSDRFSAERTGGSVSTLTIQRTQQEDSAVYLCASSLVISYQETQYFGPGTRLLVL.

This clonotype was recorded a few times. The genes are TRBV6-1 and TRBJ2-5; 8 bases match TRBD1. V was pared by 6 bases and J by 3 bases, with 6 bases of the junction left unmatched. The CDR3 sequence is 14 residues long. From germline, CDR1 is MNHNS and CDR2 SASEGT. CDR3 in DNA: TGTGCCAGCAGGACAGGGGACTGGGAAGAGACCCAGTACTTC. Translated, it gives CASRTGDWEETQYF.

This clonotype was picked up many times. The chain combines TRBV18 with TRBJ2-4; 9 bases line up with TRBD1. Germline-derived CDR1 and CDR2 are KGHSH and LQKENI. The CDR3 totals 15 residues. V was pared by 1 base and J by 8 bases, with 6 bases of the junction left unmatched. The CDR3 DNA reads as TGTGCCAGCTCACCACACCGGACAGGGGAGGACATTCAGTACTTC. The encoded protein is CASSPHRTGEDIQYF.

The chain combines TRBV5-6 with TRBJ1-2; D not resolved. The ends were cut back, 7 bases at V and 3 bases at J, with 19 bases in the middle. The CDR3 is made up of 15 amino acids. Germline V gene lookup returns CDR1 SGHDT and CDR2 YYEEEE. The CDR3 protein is CASAHGGRNDYGYTF. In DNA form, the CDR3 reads TGTGCCAGCGCACATGGAGGTCGGAACGACTATGGCTACACCTTC.

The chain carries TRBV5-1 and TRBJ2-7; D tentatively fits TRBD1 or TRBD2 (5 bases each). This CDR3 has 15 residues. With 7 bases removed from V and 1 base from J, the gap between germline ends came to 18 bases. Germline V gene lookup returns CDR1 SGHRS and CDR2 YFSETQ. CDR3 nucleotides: TGCGCCAGCCGTATCGGGGCAATAGCTTCCTACGAGCAGTACTTC. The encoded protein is CASRIGAIASYEQYF.